This TCR beta chain was found in a study of CD8+ T cells in alopecia areata. Study as a whole: Treated patients were dosed with oral tofacitinib, taking 5 to 10 mg twice daily. After 6 to 18 months of tofacitinib, follow-up continued 6 months off drug.

Once RNA had been extracted, it was reverse transcribed into cDNA to act as the sequencing template. Sequencing was performed with immunoSEQ multiplex PCR; in TCRdb, only in-frame clones are kept and a portion is missing. The sample comprises 150,000 to 160,000 clones, approximately 53% of which are singletons, and approximately 19% rests with the top ten. This CDR3 spans 17 amino acids. CDR1 MNHEY and CDR2 SMNVEV come from the germline V gene (reference sequence). The J segment lost 2 bases and the V segment lost 6 bases, leaving 13 bases of the junction unmatched. This material consisted of CD8+ T cells sorted from blood, taken at week 0. This clonotype was obtained from a human donor with alopecia areata. This rearrangement joins TRBV27 to TRBJ2-7; 10 bases match TRBD1. The CDR3: CASSSSGGDRGTYEQYF. For the CDR3, the DNA is TGTGCCAGCAGCTCATCTGGGGGGGACAGGGGCACCTACGAGCAGTACTTC.